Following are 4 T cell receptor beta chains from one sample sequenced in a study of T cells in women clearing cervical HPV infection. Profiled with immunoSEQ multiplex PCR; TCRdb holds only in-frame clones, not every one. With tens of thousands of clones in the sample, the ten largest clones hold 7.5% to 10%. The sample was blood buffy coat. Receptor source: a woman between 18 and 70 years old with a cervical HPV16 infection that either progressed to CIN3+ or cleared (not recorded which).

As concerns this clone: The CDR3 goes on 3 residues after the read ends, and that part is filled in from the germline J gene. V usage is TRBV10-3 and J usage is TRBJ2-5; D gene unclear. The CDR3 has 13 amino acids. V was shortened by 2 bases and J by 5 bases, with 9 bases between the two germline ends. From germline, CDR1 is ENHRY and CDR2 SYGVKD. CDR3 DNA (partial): TGTGCCATCAGTGAGATAGCCCGGGAGACC. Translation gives CAISEIARET. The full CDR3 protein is CAISEIARETQYF.

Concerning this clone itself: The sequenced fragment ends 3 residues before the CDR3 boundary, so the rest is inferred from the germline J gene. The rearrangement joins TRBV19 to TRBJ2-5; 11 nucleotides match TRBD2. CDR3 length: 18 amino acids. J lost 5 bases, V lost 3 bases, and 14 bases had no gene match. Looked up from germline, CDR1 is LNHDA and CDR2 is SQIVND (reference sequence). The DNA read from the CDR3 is TGTGCCAGTAGTATTAGAGGCCTAGCGGGGGGCTCTGGGGAGACC. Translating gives CASSIRGLAGGSGET. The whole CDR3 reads CASSIRGLAGGSGETQYF.

CDR3 DNA (partial): TGTGCCAGTAGTTCGACAGGGGACCACTACAATGAG. The encoded protein is CASSSTGDHYNE. In full, the CDR3 reads CASSSTGDHYNEQFF. The chain employs TRBV19 and TRBJ2-1; 8 bases are shared with TRBD1. Read coverage stops 3 residues before the CDR3 terminus; the germline J gene supplies the remainder. The CDR3 is 15 amino acids. Germline CDR1 is LNHDA and CDR2 is SQIVND (reference sequence). V gave up 5 bases and J gave up 3 bases; unmatched junction bases: 6.

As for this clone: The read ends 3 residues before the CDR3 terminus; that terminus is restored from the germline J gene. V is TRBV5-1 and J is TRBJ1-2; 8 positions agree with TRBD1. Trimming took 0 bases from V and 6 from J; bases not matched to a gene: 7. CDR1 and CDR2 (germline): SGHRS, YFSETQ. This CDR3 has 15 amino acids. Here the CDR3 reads CASSLENPGGDGYTF. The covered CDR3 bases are TGCGCCAGCAGCTTGGAAAATCCAGGGGGCGATGGC.